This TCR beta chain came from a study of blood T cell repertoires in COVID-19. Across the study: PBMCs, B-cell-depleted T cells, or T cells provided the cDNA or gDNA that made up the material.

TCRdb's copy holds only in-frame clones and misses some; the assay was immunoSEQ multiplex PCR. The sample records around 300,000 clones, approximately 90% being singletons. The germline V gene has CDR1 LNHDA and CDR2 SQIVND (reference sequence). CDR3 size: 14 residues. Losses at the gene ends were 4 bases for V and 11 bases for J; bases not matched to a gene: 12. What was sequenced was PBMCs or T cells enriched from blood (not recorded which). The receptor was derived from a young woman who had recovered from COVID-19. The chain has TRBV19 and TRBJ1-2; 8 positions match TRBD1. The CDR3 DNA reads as TGTGCCAGTAGTAGGGACAGGCATCGAAGTAGGTACACCTTC. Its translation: CASSRDRHRSRYTF.